This T cell receptor beta chain stems from a study of regulatory T cells in long-lasting Graves disease. V was clipped by 3 bases and J by 8 bases; unmatched bases: 20. The germline V gene has CDR1 GTSNPN and CDR2 SVGIG (reference sequence). The CDR3 runs 19 residues. The TCR beta library used iRepertoire HTBI primers with Arm-PCR amplification of CDR3. TCRdb recomputed calls from the multiplex PCR reads with MiXCR, one row per CDR3 protein. The table records about 320,000 distinct CDR3 sequences, 15% to 20% of them present only once. This clonotype was observed at least ten times. Time point noted: newly diagnosed GD, antithyroid drugs for less than 3 months. Isolated PBMC RNA provided the starting material for the TCR library.

This material consisted of peripheral blood mononuclear cells (PBMCs), taken at new diagnosis, from a patient treated with antithyroid drugs. This chain uses TRBV30 with TRBJ2-1; 12 bases align to TRBD2. The clonotype was recovered from a female donor with Graves disease. The CDR3 DNA is TGTGCCTGGAGACGAGGGGTCTTCGCCCTAGCGGGAGGGAAGGATGAGCAGTTCTTC. As protein: CAWRRGVFALAGGKDEQFF.